The T cell receptor (beta chain) under discussion was sequenced for a study of identical twins. Comments on this clonotype: Antigen: not known.

Broader study findings: Cord blood beta clonotypes present at high abundance carried fewer insertions; no such pattern appeared in memory repertoires.

Germline assignment: CDR1 SEHNR and CDR2 FQNEAQ (reference sequence). Trimming removed 5 bases from V and 4 bases from J; junction bases left unmatched: 16. The CDR3 runs 17 residues. It was template switching that added a universal primer site, and there were unique molecular identifiers on the cDNA. TCRdb reanalysed the 5' RACE reads using MiXCR and keeps one entry per CDR3 protein. The sample comprises about 550,000 distinct CDR3 sequences, around 20% of which are singletons, and 0.45% to 0.5% rests with the top ten. This same sample was also taken into another study, of yellow fever vaccine responses in identical twins.

This TCR was sampled from a woman aged 18-30 years in good health. V is TRBV7-9 and J is TRBJ1-2, with TRBD1 matching over 7 bases. Sequencing input: CD4+ T cells sorted from blood. CDR3 nucleotide sequence: TGTGCCAGCAGCCGATGGACAGGTGATATACAAGGCTATGGCTACACCTTC. This translates into CASSRWTGDIQGYGYTF.